The entry below gives a single T cell receptor beta chain sequence along with its context. Its target is unknown. These data belong to a study of cytomegalovirus exposure and HLA in healthy donors. Regarding the study as a whole: A classifier reportedly called cytomegalovirus status with high sensitivity and specificity. An analysis was carried out at a later point. It showed that HLA-associated TCR beta chains were more clonally expanded than equally common non-associated chains. Several of the most significant clusters appeared linked to common viral pathogens, based on a later analysis.

Vbeta (60) and Jbeta (13) primers were used in the PCR. Assay: immunoSEQ multiplex PCR; the TCRdb copy retains only in-frame clones and omits some. The data show 80,000 to 95,000 clones, over 55% seen once. The CDR3 is 12 residues long. V lost 8 bases, J lost 4 bases, and 2 bases stayed unmatched. The germline V gene has CDR1 SNHLY and CDR2 FYNNEI. The receptor's source is a woman between 18 and 29 years old in good health and CMV-seropositive. The V gene is TRBV2, the J gene TRBJ2-1, with TRBD1 identical over 7 bases. The sequencing input was PBMCs. The CDR3 DNA follows: TGTGCCAGCGACAGGGATTACAATGAGCAGTTCTTC. It specifies CASDRDYNEQFF.